Listed below are T cell receptor beta chains from one sample, sequenced in a study of cytomegalovirus exposure and HLA in healthy donors. The protocol was immunoSEQ multiplex PCR, while the TCRdb copy is restricted to in-frame clones and leaves out a portion. The sample holds tens of thousands of clones. The sample consisted of PBMCs. The source is a male donor in good health and CMV-seronegative. Both conserved end residues are trimmed from each CDR3.

>TRBV18|-
ASSRDSSSYEQY
>TRBV18|TRBJ2-1
ASSPTLAGRGEQF
>TRBV7-8|TRBJ2-5
ASAGGGWQETQY
>TRBV19|TRBJ1-1
ASNDRWVSTEAF
>TRBV9|TRBJ2-7
ASSVGGGASGSYEQY
>TRBV11-2|TRBJ1-1
ASSPGSAEAF
>TRBV28|TRBJ2-7
ASSPPQREGIYEQY
>TRBV4-1|TRBJ2-7
ASSQGRLAGAASYEQY
>TRBV21-1|TRBJ2-3
ASSKAPSGRIDTQY
>TRBV27|TRBJ2-3
ASRLFGDTQY
>TRBV6-6|TRBJ2-7
ASGGGAGGRGEQY
>TRBV7-9|TRBJ2-7
ASSFGLDGDEQY
>TRBV11-2|TRBJ1-2
ASSLSTGGGYGYT
>TRBV19|TRBJ2-1
ASKVWGRENEQF
>TRBV6-5|TRBJ2-7
ASSQRLAGGYEQY
>TRBV20-1|TRBJ2-7
SGLKSREQY
>TRBV7-2|TRBJ2-7
ASSTRTGVNEQY
>TRBV2|TRBJ2-7
ASKRADRDFSYEQY
>TRBV14|TRBJ1-2
ASSQEGGGGYT
>TRBV25-1|TRBJ2-3
ASSLTGGTDTQY
>TRBV9|TRBJ1-2
ASSATGLYGYT
>TRBV15|TRBJ2-7
ATSRRTAGPPEQY
>TRBV28|TRBJ2-1
ASRRPGQGYGEQF
>TRBV10-2|TRBJ1-5
ASSEGGQPQH
>TRBV11-2|-
ASSPDRAYEQY
>TRBV19|TRBJ1-4
ATSPRVREKLF
>TRBV2|TRBJ2-1
ASRVGQSSGDEQF
>TRBV28|TRBJ2-7
ASSSFGIGTSGSTEQY
>TRBV7-2|TRBJ2-3
ASSAGGRFSTDTQY
>TRBV7-2|TRBJ2-5
ASTRDRKETQY
>TRBV6-4|TRBJ2-2
ASLAKAGMAGELF
>TRBV9|TRBJ2-4
ASSVVSVGGIQY
>TRBV10-1|TRBJ2-4
ASSQDPDLNIQY
>TRBV6-5|TRBJ1-1
ASSLLRGNTEAF
>TRBV6-4|TRBJ2-5
ASSPLAGSMETQY
>TRBV7-2|TRBJ2-1
ASSPRGEEQF
>TRBV2|TRBJ2-2
ASSELRNTGELF
>TRBV2|TRBJ2-1
ASSETSGRQGKQF
>TRBV27|TRBJ2-7
ASSLSSSEVDEQY
>TRBV11-3|TRBJ2-5
ASSLGWTSAETQY